This T cell receptor beta chain stems from a study of control samples from healthy donors and cancer patients. The CDR3 is 15 amino acids. Germline values: CDR1 SGHRS, CDR2 YFSETQ. V dropped 1 base and J dropped 1 base, with 11 bases sitting between them. The method was immunoSEQ multiplex PCR; TCRdb's version includes in-frame clones alone and lacks a portion of them. The sample holds about 69,000 clones, about four fifths seen once. Sequences were obtained from PBMCs. This TCR was sampled from a woman aged 45-59 years with lung cancer. The chain carries TRBV5-1 and TRBJ1-1, with TRBD1 as a possible D gene (6 bases). Here the CDR3 reads CASSLRARGNTEAFF. The CDR3 DNA reads TGCGCCAGCAGCTTGAGAGCCAGGGGGAACACTGAAGCTTTCTTT. Full variable domain (missing parts from reference TRBV5-1 and TRBJ1-1): KAGVTQTPRYLIKTRGQQVTLSCSPISGHRSVSWYQQTPGQGLQFLFEYFSETQRNKGNFPGRFSGRQFSNSRSEMNVSTLELGDSALYLCASSLRARGNTEAFFGQGTRLTVV.